The next 16 T cell receptor beta chains were all read from a single sample in a study of Tregs in tolerant kidney transplant recipients. This table comes from immunoSEQ multiplex PCR, and its TCRdb copy is limited to in-frame clones, with some not included. The data contain hundreds of thousands of clones, roughly four fifths of them seen just once; the ten biggest clones take up roughly 0.67%. Sequences were obtained from CD4+ T cells from blood. Receptors were obtained from a human donor in good health.

V usage is TRBV30 and J usage is TRBJ2-2; 9 positions agree with TRBD2. The junction had 3 bases not matched to a gene; V was cut back by 2 bases and J by 5 bases. The CDR3 covers 14 residues. Per the germline V gene, CDR1 is GTSNPN and CDR2 is SVGIG (reference sequence). In DNA, the CDR3 is TGTGCCTGGAGTTCGCTAGCGGGAACCGGGGAGCTGTTTTTT. It encodes CAWSSLAGTGELFF.

This chain uses TRBV7-2 with TRBJ2-5; 9 bases agree with TRBD2. V shed 5 bases and J 8 bases; nucleotides not matched to a gene: 12. The CDR3 has 15 residues. Germline assignment: CDR1 SGHTA and CDR2 FQGNSA. CDR3 sequence reads: CASSREWLAGTTQYF. The DNA of the CDR3 is TGTGCCAGCAGCCGGGAGTGGCTAGCGGGAACCACCCAGTACTTC.

The DNA of the CDR3 is TGCAGCGTCAGTCAAAGGGACACCGGGGAGCTGTTTTTT. Residues: CSVSQRDTGELFF. This chain connects TRBV29-1 to TRBJ2-2; D remains ambiguous. The CDR3 contains 13 residues. Trimming took 6 bases from V and 3 from J, leaving 11 bases between them. CDR1 is SQVTM, CDR2 ANQGSEA, per germline.

This chain uses TRBV6-5 with TRBJ2-7; 9 bases match TRBD2. Germline-derived CDR1 and CDR2 are MNHEY and SVGAGI. The CDR3 totals 14 residues. The junction had 9 bases not matched to a gene; V was cut back by 3 bases and J by 9 bases. The CDR3 DNA reads as TGTGCCAGCAGTTATCTGCGGGAGGGGCCCGGGCAGTACTTC. Protein sequence: CASSYLREGPGQYF.

CDR3: CASSVDGRFLGGSTDTQYF. The DNA of the CDR3 is TGTGCCAGCAGCGTAGACGGACGCTTTTTGGGAGGGAGCACAGATACGCAGTATTTT. The rearrangement joins TRBV9 to TRBJ2-3; 7 bases line up with TRBD2. V shed 0 bases and J 0 bases; nucleotides not matched to a gene: 13. The length of the CDR3 is 19 residues. Germline CDR1 and CDR2: SGDLS and YYNGEE. Complete variable domain (other parts from reference TRBV9 and TRBJ2-3): DSGVTQTPKHLITATGQRVTLRCSPRSGDLSVYWYQQSLDQGLQFLIQYYNGEERAKGNILERFSAQQFPDLHSELNLSSLELGDSALYFCASSVDGRFLGGSTDTQYFGPGTRLTVL.

This clone has only a few counts. The genes are TRBV30 and TRBJ2-1; no firm D call. There are 15 residues in the CDR3. Trimming removed 0 bases at V and 7 bases at J, with 16 bases between. Germline V gene data show CDR1 as GTSNPN and CDR2 as SVGIG (reference sequence). The CDR3 region is CAWSVLRQSMNEQFF. The CDR3, as DNA: TGTGCCTGGAGTGTACTGCGGCAGAGCATGAATGAGCAGTTCTTC.

The J gene is TRBJ1-2, the V gene TRBV18; TRBD1 is a possible D gene (5 bases). V shed 0 bases and J shed 8 bases, with 10 bases lying between them. CDR3 length: 13 amino acids. Germline values: CDR1 KGHSH, CDR2 LQKENI. The CDR3 is CASSPPNRRGYTF. Written as DNA, the CDR3 is TGTGCCAGCTCACCACCGAACAGGAGGGGCTACACCTTC. The full variable domain, with the rest looked up from reference TRBV18 and TRBJ1-2, is NAGVMQNPRHLVRRRGQEARLRCSPMKGHSHVYWYRQLPEEGLKFMVYLQKENIIDESGMPKERFSAEFPKEGPSILRIQQVVRGDSAAYFCASSPPNRRGYTFGSGTRLTVV.

This sequence joins TRBV19 and TRBJ2-3; perhaps D is TRBD1 or TRBD2 (5 bases each). V lost 5 bases to trimming and J lost 6 bases, with 24 bases between them. Germline CDR1 is LNHDA and CDR2 is SQIVND (reference sequence). This CDR3 spans 17 amino acids. The CDR3 here is CASSDRRRTDSVDTQYF. CDR3 DNA: TGTGCCAGTAGTGACCGCCGGCGGACTGACAGTGTGGATACGCAGTATTTT.

This chain links TRBV29-1 with TRBJ2-1; 11 nucleotides match TRBD1. Germline CDR1 SQVTM, CDR2 ANQGSEA. The CDR3 length is 13 residues. V trimming: 5 bases; J trimming: 9 bases; junction bases outside the gene matches: 6. This chain's CDR3 is CSVSGTGGSEQFF. The DNA for the CDR3 is TGCAGCGTTTCCGGGACAGGGGGTAGTGAGCAGTTCTTC.

V gene TRBV5-1 combines with J gene TRBJ1-2; maybe TRBD1 (6 bases). CDR1 and CDR2 from the germline V gene are SGHRS and YFSETQ. This CDR3 is 15 amino acids long. Between the trimmed V and J ends, which lost 2 bases and 7 bases, there was a span of 18 bases. The CDR3 sequence is CASSFLGTPGSGYTF. DNA of the CDR3: TGCGCCAGCAGCTTCCTCGGGACACCCGGGAGTGGCTACACCTTC.

The V and J genes are TRBV11-2 and TRBJ2-7; D may correspond to TRBD1 or TRBD2 (6 bases each). The germline V gene encodes CDR1 SGHAT and CDR2 FQNNGV. The CDR3 is 17 amino acids. V dropped 4 bases and J dropped 3 bases, with 22 bases sitting between them. CDR3: CASSSARRAGASYEQYF. CDR3 bases: TGTGCCAGCAGCTCAGCGAGGAGGGCAGGGGCCAGCTACGAGCAGTACTTC.

The chain has TRBV5-1 and TRBJ1-2; TRBD1 aligns across 7 bases. The V segment lost 4 bases and the J segment 6 bases; nucleotides outside the gene matches: 3. Germline V gives CDR1 SGHRS, CDR2 YFSETQ. The CDR3 extends over 12 amino acids. The CDR3 DNA reads TGCGCCAGCAGCCCCAGGGGGGATGGCTACACCTTC. It codes for CASSPRGDGYTF.

This chain joins TRBV29-1 and TRBJ1-2; a possible D gene is TRBD1 (6 bases). Germline assignment: CDR1 SQVTM and CDR2 ANQGSEA. Trimming shortened V by 4 bases and J by 0 bases, and 15 bases separated the two germline ends. There are 15 residues in the CDR3. CDR3 in DNA: TGCAGCGTTGGGGGGCAGGCCCGACCTAACTATGGCTACACCTTC. Residues: CSVGGQARPNYGYTF.

The chain couples TRBV6-5 to TRBJ2-7; 9 bases line up with TRBD2. The V segment lost 10 bases and the J segment 0 bases; nucleotides outside the gene matches: 10. Germline-derived CDR1 and CDR2 are MNHEY and SVGAGI. This CDR3 is built from 15 residues. The chain's CDR3 is CAIRNLAGASYEQYF. The CDR3 nucleotides are TGTGCCATCAGGAACTTAGCGGGGGCCTCCTACGAGCAGTACTTC.

The chain links TRBV15 to TRBJ1-1, with a possible D match to TRBD1 (6 bases). Trimming removed 4 bases at V and 11 bases at J, with 20 bases between. Germline lookup yields CDR1 LNHNV and CDR2 YYDKDF (reference sequence). The CDR3 extends over 14 amino acids. In nucleotides, the CDR3 is TGTGCCACCAGCACTCGTCCGGGACAACGGTCGGCTTTCTTT. It codes for CATSTRPGQRSAFF.

This sequence joins TRBV6-5 and TRBJ1-4, with D possibly TRBD1 on 6 matching bases. This CDR3 has 15 amino acids. V dropped 5 bases and J dropped 1 base, with 11 bases sitting between them. Germline CDR1 reads MNHEY; CDR2 reads SVGAGI. CDR3 sequence reads: CASSIDRRTNEKLFF. The CDR3 DNA follows: TGTGCCAGCAGTATAGACAGGCGAACTAATGAAAAACTGTTTTTT.